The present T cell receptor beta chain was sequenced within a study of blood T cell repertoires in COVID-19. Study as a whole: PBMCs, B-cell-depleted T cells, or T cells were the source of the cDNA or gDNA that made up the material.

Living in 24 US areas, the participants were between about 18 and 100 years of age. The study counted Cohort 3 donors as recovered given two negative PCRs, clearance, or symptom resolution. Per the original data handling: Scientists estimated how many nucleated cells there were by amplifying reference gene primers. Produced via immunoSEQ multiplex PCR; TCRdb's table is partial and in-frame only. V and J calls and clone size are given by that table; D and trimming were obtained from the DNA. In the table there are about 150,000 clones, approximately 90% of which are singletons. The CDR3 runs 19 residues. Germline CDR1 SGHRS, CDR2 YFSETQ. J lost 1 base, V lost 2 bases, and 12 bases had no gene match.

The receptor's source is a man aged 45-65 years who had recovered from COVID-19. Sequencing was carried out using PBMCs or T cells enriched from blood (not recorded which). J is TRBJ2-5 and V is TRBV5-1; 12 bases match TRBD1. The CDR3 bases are TGCGCCAGCAGCTTTAAACCCCTTGCGGGACAGGGGGCCCAAGAGACCCAGTACTTC. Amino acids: CASSFKPLAGQGAQETQYF.